Listed here are 27 T cell receptor beta chains from one sample, sequenced in a study of human T cells and chemical hapten exposure. One entry per CDR3 protein results from TCRdb running MiXCR on the RACE reads. This sample yields 95,000 to 150,000 distinct CDR3 sequences, of which 10% to 12% are seen a single time; 2% to 2.5% belongs to the top ten. Time point noted: patch test 3, about 24 weeks after DPC sensitization. Stated treatment: therapeutic diphenylcyclopropenone sensitization with weekly scalp DPC. Specimen: whole blood, collected in connection with sensitization to the hapten diphenylcyclopropenone (DPC). The receptors were sampled from a woman aged 45-60 years with alopecia areata. Some clones in this sample may be carry-over from other donors' samples.

This clonotype was seen a few times. The chain links TRBV6-5 to TRBJ1-3; tentative D call: TRBD1 (5 bases). Germline V CDR1 and CDR2: MNHEY, SVGAGI. The CDR3 loop spans 14 amino acids. Between the trimmed V and J ends, which lost 6 bases and 0 bases, there was a span of 9 bases. The CDR3: CASRSGTSGNTIYF. The CDR3 DNA follows: TGTGCCAGCAGGTCCGGGACCTCTGGAAACACCATATATTTT.

This clonotype occurred a few times. The genes are TRBV7-2 and TRBJ2-1; D unresolved. This CDR3 is built from 14 residues. The germline V gene encodes CDR1 SGHTA and CDR2 FQGNSA. Trimming took off 5 bases at V and 6 bases at J, with 14 bases between the two ends. CDR3 region: CASSPSLSVNEQFF. The CDR3 bases are TGTGCCAGCAGCCCCTCCCTCAGCGTCAATGAGCAGTTCTTC.

The chain combines TRBV29-1 with TRBJ2-7; D unresolved. CDR3 length equals 15 residues. Germline loops: CDR1 SQVTM, CDR2 ANQGSEA. V dropped 0 bases and J dropped 2 bases, with 14 bases sitting between them. The CDR3 protein is CSVEDPRPRTYEQYF. CDR3 DNA: TGCAGCGTTGAAGATCCGAGACCGCGGACCTACGAGCAGTACTTC.

This clonotype was counted ten times or more. The DNA for the CDR3 is TGTGCCAGCAGCTTGGGACTAGGGGGGAATGAGCAGTTCTTC. This encodes CASSLGLGGNEQFF. The genes are TRBV5-6 and TRBJ2-1; D might be TRBD1 or TRBD2, each matching 6 bases. The V end lost 0 bases, the J end lost 7 bases, and 11 bases lay between the germline ends. Germline assignment: CDR1 SGHDT and CDR2 YYEEEE. The CDR3 runs 14 residues. Variable domain in full (rest from reference TRBV5-6 and TRBJ2-1): DAGVTQSPTHLIKTRGQQVTLRCSPKSGHDTVSWYQQALGQGPQFIFQYYEEEERQRGNFPDRFSGHQFPNYSSELNVNALLLGDSALYLCASSLGLGGNEQFFGPGTRLTVL.

The chain links TRBV20-1 to TRBJ1-1, with 8 bases fitting TRBD1. CDR3 length equals 15 residues. Germline lookup yields CDR1 DFQATT and CDR2 SNEGSKA (reference sequence). Trimming removed 6 bases from V and 0 bases from J; junction bases left unmatched: 9. The CDR3, as DNA: TGCAGTGCCGGAGGACAGGGAAACATGAACACTGAAGCTTTCTTT. Translated, it gives CSAGGQGNMNTEAFF.

The sample holds a few counts of this clonotype. The chain couples TRBV3-1 to TRBJ2-2; D is perhaps TRBD1 or TRBD2 (6 bases each). The CDR3 extends over 15 amino acids. Germline lookup yields CDR1 LGHDT and CDR2 YNNKEL (reference sequence). The V gene lost 4 bases and the J gene lost 0 bases, with 9 bases spanning the gap. In DNA form, the CDR3 reads TGTGCCAGCAGCCGAGGGGGGTCGAACACCGGGGAGCTGTTTTTT. Translating it yields CASSRGGSNTGELFF. Full variable domain (missing parts from reference TRBV3-1 and TRBJ2-2): DTAVSQTPKYLVTQMGNDKSIKCEQNLGHDTMYWYKQDSKKFLKIMFSYNNKELIINETVPNRFSPKSPDKAHLNLHINSLELGDSAVYFCASSRGGSNTGELFFGEGSRLTVL.

In this sample, this clonotype turned up many times. V gene TRBV20-1 combines with J gene TRBJ2-5; D uncertain. V lost 5 bases to trimming and J lost 1 base, with 17 bases between them. The V gene's germline CDR1 is DFQATT and CDR2 SNEGSKA (reference sequence). The CDR3 has 15 residues. Written as DNA, the CDR3 is TGCAGTGCTTTTATCGTCGGCAGACCCCAAGAGACCCAGTACTTC. Encoded protein: CSAFIVGRPQETQYF.

The chain employs TRBV28 and TRBJ1-3; D is undetermined. Germline assignment: CDR1 MDHEN and CDR2 SYDVKM. This CDR3 region has 14 residues. V was trimmed by 7 bases and J by 0 bases, leaving 10 bases between them. The CDR3 DNA reads TGTGCCAGCATTTCGGGGAGCTCTGGAAACACCATATATTTT. This codes for CASISGSSGNTIYF.

This clonotype was seen ten or more times. The V gene is TRBV12-3 or TRBV12-4, the J gene TRBJ2-7; tentatively, D is TRBD1 (5 bases). The CDR3 extends over 11 amino acids. The ends were cut back, 5 bases at V and 5 bases at J, with 7 bases in the middle. CDR3 bases: TGTGCCAGCAGTCAGGGTAACGAGCAGTACTTC. Encoded protein: CASSQGNEQYF.

The V call is TRBV5-6, the J call TRBJ1-1; no definite D call. V was trimmed by 4 bases and J by 9 bases, leaving 16 bases between them. Germline V gene lookup returns CDR1 SGHDT and CDR2 YYEEEE. The CDR3 runs to 13 residues. The CDR3 loop is CASSRDQVGQAFF. The CDR3 DNA reads as TGTGCCAGCAGCCGAGATCAAGTCGGACAAGCTTTCTTT.

This clonotype occurred a few times. V gene TRBV7-8 combines with J gene TRBJ1-2, with D hard to call. There are 13 residues in the CDR3. Germline CDR1 is SGHVS and CDR2 is FQNEAQ. V shed 2 bases and J shed 6 bases, with 10 bases lying between them. Here the CDR3 reads CASSLSPEHGYTF. CDR3 DNA: TGTGCCAGCAGCTTAAGTCCCGAGCATGGCTACACCTTC.

The table lists this clonotype with a few counts. The V call is TRBV12-3 or TRBV12-4, the J call TRBJ1-5; D ambiguous. The CDR3 spans 13 residues. Deletions cut 7 bases from V and 1 base from J, with 8 bases between. CDR3 sequence reads: CASTLRSNQPQHF. In nucleotides, the CDR3 is TGTGCCAGCACCCTTAGAAGCAATCAGCCCCAGCATTTT.

The chain carries TRBV29-1 and TRBJ2-7; TRBD1 or TRBD2 may be the D gene (5 bases each). This CDR3 contains 13 residues. The germline V and J ends were trimmed by 7 bases and 6 bases, with 19 bases remaining between them. In germline, CDR1 is SQVTM, CDR2 ANQGSEA. The DNA for the CDR3 is TGCAGCGCGGGCCCAAAAGGGGCGGGCGAGCAGTACTTC. This encodes CSAGPKGAGEQYF.

V and J are TRBV3-1 and TRBJ2-7; possibly TRBD2 for D (5 bases). The germline CDR1 and CDR2 sequences are LGHDT and YNNKEL (reference sequence). Trimming pared 4 bases from V and 5 bases from J, leaving 15 bases between. This CDR3 region has 14 residues. CDR3 loop: CASSRYTGIDEQYF. DNA for the CDR3: TGTGCCAGCAGCCGATACACCGGGATCGACGAGCAGTACTTC.

The V gene is TRBV4-1, the J gene TRBJ2-1; D gene ambiguous. This CDR3 contains 11 residues. The ends were cut back, 6 bases at V and 10 bases at J, with 10 bases in the middle. Germline CDR1 MGHRA, CDR2 YSYEKL. The CDR3 here is CASRGLGEQFF. In nucleotides, the CDR3 is TGCGCCAGCAGGGGTTTGGGGGAGCAGTTCTTC.

The rearrangement links TRBV20-1 to TRBJ2-3; 11 bases are a match to TRBD2. Germline CDR1 DFQATT, CDR2 SNEGSKA (reference sequence). This CDR3 is 18 amino acids long. The V gene end was trimmed by 0 bases and the J gene end by 6 bases; junction bases not matched to a gene: 14. In nucleotides, the CDR3 is TGCAGTGCTAGAGATGCGTCGGGACTAGCGGTGCCCGTTGATACGCAGTATTTT. Residues: CSARDASGLAVPVDTQYF.

This rearrangement joins TRBV7-8 to TRBJ2-3, with unresolved D. The germline V and J ends were trimmed by 2 bases and 2 bases, with 11 bases remaining between them. Germline V CDR1 and CDR2: SGHVS, FQNEAQ. CDR3 length equals 15 residues. CDR3 sequence: CASSLIGQNTDTQYF. In DNA form, the CDR3 reads TGTGCCAGCAGCTTAATAGGCCAGAACACAGATACGCAGTATTTT.

This clonotype was seen a handful of times. The chain has TRBV20-1 and TRBJ1-5; unclear D gene. V shed 3 bases and J shed 0 bases, with 9 bases lying between them. The CDR3 consists of 14 residues. The germline CDR1 and CDR2 sequences are DFQATT and SNEGSKA (reference sequence). This CDR3 reads CSARSRASNQPQHF. DNA for the CDR3: TGCAGTGCTAGGTCTAGGGCTAGCAATCAGCCCCAGCATTTT.

The chain has TRBV12-3 or TRBV12-4 and TRBJ1-2; 8 positions match TRBD1. The CDR3 consists of 14 residues. V gave up 4 bases and J gave up 5 bases; unmatched junction bases: 6. The CDR3 reads CASSSTGAGYGYTF. CDR3 nucleotide sequence: TGTGCCAGCAGTTCGACAGGGGCAGGGTATGGCTACACCTTC.

The chain links TRBV7-8 to TRBJ1-2; D possibly corresponds to TRBD1 (6 bases). CDR3 length: 13 amino acids. Per the germline V gene, CDR1 is SGHVS and CDR2 is FQNEAQ. Trimming took off 3 bases at V and 4 bases at J, with 9 bases between the two ends. CDR3 region: CASSFGRGYGYTF. The CDR3 nucleotides read TGTGCCAGCAGCTTCGGCAGGGGCTATGGCTACACCTTC.

This clonotype has just a few counts. J is TRBJ1-5 and V is TRBV5-1; TRBD1 agrees at 9 bases. The V gene's germline CDR1 is SGHRS and CDR2 YFSETQ. J was trimmed by 6 bases and V by 4 bases; bases with no gene match: 5. The CDR3 has 14 amino acids. Here the CDR3 DNA reads TGCGCCAGCAGCACCGGACAGGGGAGTCAGCCCCAGCATTTT. This encodes CASSTGQGSQPQHF. The full variable domain, in which reference TRBV5-1 and TRBJ1-5 provide the parts outside the CDR3, is KAGVTQTPRYLIKTRGQQVTLSCSPISGHRSVSWYQQTPGQGLQFLFEYFSETQRNKGNFPGRFSGRQFSNSRSEMNVSTLELGDSALYLCASSTGQGSQPQHFGDGTRLSIL.

This clonotype appeared many times. The chain is built from TRBV20-1 and TRBJ1-5; D not resolved. This CDR3 spans 12 amino acids. Between the trimmed V and J ends, which lost 1 base and 5 bases, there was a span of 6 bases. CDR1 and CDR2 (germline): DFQATT, SNEGSKA (reference sequence). CDR3 sequence (DNA): TGCAGTGCTAGAGGGCTACATCAGCCCCAGCATTTT. Its protein product is CSARGLHQPQHF.

Ten or more counts support this clonotype. J is TRBJ2-7 and V is TRBV12-3 or TRBV12-4, with 7 bases aligning to TRBD2. J gave up 4 bases and V 6 bases, and 0 bases lay outside the gene matches. The CDR3 is 11 residues long. CDR3 in DNA: TGTGCCAGCAGGCGGGGGTACGAGCAGTACTTC. Its translation is CASRRGYEQYF.

This clonotype has at least ten counts. This rearrangement joins TRBV20-1 to TRBJ2-2; D may be TRBD2 (7 bases). Germline-derived CDR1 and CDR2 are DFQATT and SNEGSKA (reference sequence). The length of the CDR3 is 15 residues. The germline V and J ends were trimmed by 6 bases and 2 bases, with 16 bases remaining between them. CDR3: CSAGGGHGNTGELFF. CDR3 bases: TGCAGTGCAGGGGGGGGGCACGGCAACACCGGGGAGCTGTTTTTT.

This clonotype was counted many times. This rearrangement joins TRBV7-9 to TRBJ1-1; D not certain. This CDR3 region has 12 residues. Trimming pared 3 bases from V and 0 bases from J, leaving 2 bases between. The germline gives CDR1 SEHNR, CDR2 FQNEAQ (reference sequence). CDR3 sequence reads: CASSFLNTEAFF. CDR3 sequence (DNA): TGTGCCAGCAGCTTTCTGAACACTGAAGCTTTCTTT.

This clonotype has at least ten counts. The V call is TRBV28, the J call TRBJ2-6, with D uncertain. V lost 7 bases and J 1 base, leaving 11 bases between the germline ends. Germline lookup yields CDR1 MDHEN and CDR2 SYDVKM. CDR3 size: 15 residues. CDR3 nucleotides: TGTGCCAGCAATCCTCCGGGTTCTGGGGCCAACGTCCTGACTTTC. Amino acid sequence: CASNPPGSGANVLTF.

This clonotype came up a few times. The chain is built from TRBV7-2 and TRBJ2-7; 12 bases fit TRBD2. CDR3 size: 16 residues. J lost 2 bases, V lost 5 bases, and 7 bases had no gene match. Germline values: CDR1 SGHTA, CDR2 FQGNSA. Here the CDR3 DNA reads TGTGCCAGCAGCCCCTGGACTAGCGGGGCTACCTACGAGCAGTACTTC. Translating gives CASSPWTSGATYEQYF.